Included here is one T cell receptor (beta chain) sequence, with context. Its cognate antigen is unknown. Read sequence stops 3 residues before the CDR3 end, and the germline J gene provides the missing end. Germline V gene data show CDR1 as SGHTA and CDR2 as FQGNSA. The junction had 2 bases not matched to a gene; V was cut back by 0 bases and J by 0 bases. The CDR3 contains 16 residues. The data originate from a study of T cells in women clearing cervical HPV infection. Sequencing used immunoSEQ multiplex PCR; TCRdb keeps in-frame clones, though not all of them. The record lists more than 30,000 clones, of which the ten most abundant hold more than 6%. General study points: It is unknown whether associations predate infection; no effector/memory or HPV-specific sorting.

Sequences were obtained from blood buffy coat. This chain joins TRBV7-2 and TRBJ2-3, with 8 bases aligning to TRBD1. The TCR sequence derives from a woman between 18 and 69 years old with a cervical HPV16 infection that either progressed to CIN3+ or cleared (not recorded which). The CDR3 protein is CASSLAGQGSTDTQYF. CDR3 DNA (partial): TGTGCCAGCAGCTTAGCCGGACAGGGCAGCACAGATACG. Using reference TRBV7-2 and TRBJ2-3 for the parts outside the CDR3, the full variable domain is GAGVSQSPSNKVTEKGKDVELRCDPISGHTALYWYRQSLGQGLEFLIYFQGNSAPDKSGLPSDRFSAERTGGSVSTLTIQRTQQEDSAVYLCASSLAGQGSTDTQYFGPGTRLTVL.